One sample yielded the 14 T cell receptor beta chains listed below, sequenced in a study of CD8 T cells in ankylosing spondylitis. TCRdb ran MiXCR on the 5' RACE reads and lists one entry per CDR3 protein. This table has about 240,000 distinct CDR3 sequences, 10% appearing once. Sample: blood, either unsorted or a sorted T cell fraction (not recorded which). The receptors shown here come from a male donor with ankylosing spondylitis or in good health (not recorded which).

This clonotype was detected many times. The chain links TRBV5-6 to TRBJ2-7, with TRBD1 matching 7 bases. This CDR3 has 14 residues. CDR1 and CDR2 from the germline V gene are SGHDT and YYEEEE. The V gene end was trimmed by 2 bases and the J gene end by 3 bases; junction bases not matched to a gene: 5. This CDR3 is CASSLRQGRYEQYF. In DNA form, the CDR3 reads TGTGCCAGCAGCTTACGACAGGGACGCTACGAGCAGTACTTC.

This chain connects TRBV6-1 to TRBJ2-3, with D tentatively TRBD2 (5 bases). V dropped 7 bases and J dropped 2 bases, with 13 bases sitting between them. The CDR3 is 14 residues long. Germline CDR1 MNHNS, CDR2 SASEGT. This CDR3 reads CASTPGRDTDTQYF. In DNA, the CDR3 is TGTGCCAGCACCCCTGGCCGGGACACAGATACGCAGTATTTT.

This clonotype has ten or more counts. The chain links TRBV18 to TRBJ2-1; TRBD2 might be the D (6 bases). Trimming pared 3 bases from V and 0 bases from J, leaving 12 bases between. CDR3 length: 16 amino acids. The V gene's germline CDR1 is KGHSH and CDR2 LQKENI. The CDR3 reads CASSPSAGNSYNEQFF. As DNA, the CDR3 is TGTGCCAGCTCACCTTCTGCGGGAAACTCCTACAATGAGCAGTTCTTC.

This clonotype appeared many times. This chain joins TRBV20-1 and TRBJ1-5; 8 nucleotides line up with TRBD1. CDR3 length equals 13 residues. The V gene end was trimmed by 6 bases and the J gene end by 5 bases; junction bases not matched to a gene: 6. Germline V gene sequence: CDR1 DFQATT, CDR2 SNEGSKA (reference sequence). CDR3 DNA sequence: TGCAGTGCCACGACAGGGGTCGATCAGCCCCAGCATTTT. Translation: CSATTGVDQPQHF.

This clonotype was seen repeatedly, ten times or more. This chain links TRBV5-6 with TRBJ2-1, with D perhaps TRBD2 (5 bases). Between the trimmed V and J ends, which lost 1 base and 6 bases, there was a span of 14 bases. The CDR3 covers 15 residues. Germline V lookup: CDR1 SGHDT, CDR2 YYEEEE. CDR3 nucleotides: TGTGCCAGCAGCTTGTCACTAGGTAGGCTCAATGAGCAGTTCTTC. Its translation: CASSLSLGRLNEQFF.

This clonotype was detected ten times or more. The V gene is TRBV6-5, the J gene TRBJ2-1; perhaps TRBD2 as D (6 bases). The CDR3 runs 14 residues. Trimming took 2 bases from V and 7 from J, leaving 12 bases between them. Germline values: CDR1 MNHEY, CDR2 SVGAGI. The CDR3 here is CASSYGSGGNEQFF. DNA of the CDR3: TGTGCCAGCAGTTACGGATCCGGGGGAAATGAGCAGTTCTTC.

This clonotype was observed many times. This chain links TRBV30 with TRBJ1-1, with D hard to call. The V end was cut by 4 bases, the J end by 7 bases, with 13 bases between. Germline V gives CDR1 GTSNPN, CDR2 SVGIG (reference sequence). This CDR3 region has 12 residues. CDR3 loop: CAWNHGDFEAFF. CDR3 in DNA: TGTGCCTGGAATCACGGCGACTTTGAAGCTTTCTTT.

This clonotype showed up many times. CDR3 sequence reads: CASSYTPTGTSLDEQYF. In nucleotides, the CDR3 is TGTGCCAGCAGTTACACCCCAACAGGGACAAGCTTGGACGAGCAGTACTTC. The gene calls are TRBV6-2 or TRBV6-3 and TRBJ2-7; perhaps TRBD1 as D (6 bases). This CDR3 has 17 amino acids. V gave up 2 bases and J gave up 5 bases, with 22 bases separating them. Germline V gives CDR1 MNHEY, CDR2 SVGEGT.

This clonotype was seen at least ten times. The chain joins TRBV10-3 to TRBJ1-3; no clear D. The CDR3 runs to 14 residues. In germline, CDR1 is ENHRY, CDR2 SYGVKD. V was shortened by 4 bases and J by 7 bases, with 14 bases between the two germline ends. Here the CDR3 reads CAISVSLGDNTIYF. DNA of the CDR3: TGTGCCATCAGTGTCAGCCTTGGGGATAACACCATATATTTT.

This clonotype has ten or more counts. J is TRBJ1-5 and V is TRBV6-2 or TRBV6-3; tentative D call: TRBD1 (6 bases). The V and J ends lost 10 bases and 5 bases respectively, with 24 bases between them. Germline V gene lookup returns CDR1 MNHEY and CDR2 SVGEGT. CDR3 length equals 16 residues. CDR3 residues: CATKGPPGESDQPQHF. Here the CDR3 DNA reads TGTGCCACCAAAGGACCCCCAGGGGAATCGGATCAGCCCCAGCATTTT.

This clonotype was recorded many times. The chain links TRBV3-1 to TRBJ2-7, with TRBD2 identical over 10 bases. Germline V gene lookup returns CDR1 LGHDT and CDR2 YNNKEL (reference sequence). With 0 bases clipped from V and 7 bases from J, the junction kept 6 bases outside the gene matches. The CDR3 is made up of 15 amino acids. The CDR3 loop is CASSQDDSGGREQYF. The CDR3 DNA is TGTGCCAGCAGCCAAGATGATAGCGGGGGGCGGGAGCAGTACTTC.

This clonotype occurred a few times. This chain uses TRBV6-2 or TRBV6-3 with TRBJ2-2, with 15 bases identical to TRBD2. V was pared by 5 bases and J by 1 base, with 5 bases of the junction left unmatched. The CDR3 runs to 18 residues. CDR1 is MNHEY and CDR2 is SVGEGT in the germline V gene. This CDR3 is CASSKPGLAGGNTGELFF. In DNA, the CDR3 is TGTGCCAGCAGTAAACCGGGACTAGCGGGAGGGAACACCGGGGAGCTGTTTTTT.

This clonotype has ten or more counts. The genes are TRBV25-1 and TRBJ1-2; no firm D call. The CDR3 contains 10 residues. Germline CDR1 is MGHDK and CDR2 is SYGVNS. Trimming took off 6 bases at V and 5 bases at J, with 4 bases between the two ends. In DNA form, the CDR3 reads TGTGCCAGCAGGGGGTATGGCTACACCTTC. It is translated as CASRGYGYTF.

This clonotype was detected ten times or more. The chain has TRBV3-1 and TRBJ2-7; 9 bases are shared with TRBD1. The germline V gene encodes CDR1 LGHDT and CDR2 YNNKEL (reference sequence). V gave up 0 bases and J gave up 2 bases; unmatched junction bases: 8. This CDR3 is built from 17 residues. CDR3 bases: TGTGCCAGCAGCCAAGAGATATGGGGGACAGGGACCTACGAGCAGTACTTC. It is translated as CASSQEIWGTGTYEQYF.